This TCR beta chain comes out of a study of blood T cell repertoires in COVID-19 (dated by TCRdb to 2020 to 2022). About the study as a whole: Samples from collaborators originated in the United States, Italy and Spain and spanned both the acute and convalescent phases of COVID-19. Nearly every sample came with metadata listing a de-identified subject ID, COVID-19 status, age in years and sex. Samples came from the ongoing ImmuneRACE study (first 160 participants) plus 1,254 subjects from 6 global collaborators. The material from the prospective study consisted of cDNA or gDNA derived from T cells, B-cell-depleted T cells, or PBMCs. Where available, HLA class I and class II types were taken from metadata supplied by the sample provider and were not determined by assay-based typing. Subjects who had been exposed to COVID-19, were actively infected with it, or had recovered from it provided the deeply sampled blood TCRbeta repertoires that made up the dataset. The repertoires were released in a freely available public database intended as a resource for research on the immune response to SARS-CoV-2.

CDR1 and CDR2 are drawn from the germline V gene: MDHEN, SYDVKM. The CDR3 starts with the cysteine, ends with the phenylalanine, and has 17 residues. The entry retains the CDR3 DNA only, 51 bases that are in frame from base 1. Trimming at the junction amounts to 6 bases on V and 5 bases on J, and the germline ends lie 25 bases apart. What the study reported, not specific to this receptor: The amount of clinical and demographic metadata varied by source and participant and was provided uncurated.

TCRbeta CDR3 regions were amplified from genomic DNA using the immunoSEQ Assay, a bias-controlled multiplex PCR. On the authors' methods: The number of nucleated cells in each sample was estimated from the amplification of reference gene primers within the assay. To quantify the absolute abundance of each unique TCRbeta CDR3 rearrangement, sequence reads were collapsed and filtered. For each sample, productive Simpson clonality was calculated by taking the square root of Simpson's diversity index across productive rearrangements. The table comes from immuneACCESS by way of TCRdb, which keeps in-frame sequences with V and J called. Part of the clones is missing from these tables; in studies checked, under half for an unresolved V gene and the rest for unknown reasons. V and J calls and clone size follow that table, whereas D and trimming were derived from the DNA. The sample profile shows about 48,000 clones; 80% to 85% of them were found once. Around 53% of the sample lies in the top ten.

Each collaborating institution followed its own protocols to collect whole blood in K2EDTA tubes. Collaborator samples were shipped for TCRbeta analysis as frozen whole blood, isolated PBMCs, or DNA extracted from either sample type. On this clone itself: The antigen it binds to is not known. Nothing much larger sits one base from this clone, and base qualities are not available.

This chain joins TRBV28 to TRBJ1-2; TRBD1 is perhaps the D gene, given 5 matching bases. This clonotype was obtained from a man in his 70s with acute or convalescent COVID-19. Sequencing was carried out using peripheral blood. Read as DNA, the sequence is TGTGCCAGCAGGACGTTCCGGGACTCCGGTTTGGGGTATGGCTACACCTTC. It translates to CASRTFRDSGLGYGYTF.